Listed here are 15 T cell receptor beta chains from one sample, sequenced in a study of T-cell reconstitution after alpha-beta-depleted transplantation in children. Preparing the TCRbeta library involved the use of unique molecular identifiers. TCRdb independently ran MiXCR on the PCR reads; one entry per CDR3 protein. This repertoire shows hundreds of thousands of distinct CDR3 sequences, about 15% found once; its top ten account for around 45%. This specimen was PBMCs, mostly from graft donor cells, taken 360 days after TCRalphabeta/CD19-depleted stem cell transplant. The receptors were gathered from a male patient aged 2 to 10 who had a stem cell transplant for acute lymphoblastic leukemia, so the T cells may come from the graft donor.

V usage is TRBV28 and J usage is TRBJ1-6; D is possibly TRBD1 (5 bases). This CDR3 is 13 amino acids long. The V and J ends lost 5 bases and 18 bases respectively, with 20 bases between them. CDR1 and CDR2 (germline): MDHEN, SYDVKM. CDR3 sequence: CASSPGVGHGRHF. In DNA form, the CDR3 reads TGTGCCAGCAGTCCGGGGGTGGGCCACGGTCGCCACTTT.

A few counts support this clonotype. The J gene is TRBJ1-2, the V gene TRBV12-3 or TRBV12-4; unclear D gene. V shed 5 bases and J shed 6 bases, with 19 bases lying between them. CDR3 length: 15 residues. DNA for the CDR3: TGTGCCAGCAGTGGGGAAGAGGAGGGCTCTAATGGCTACACCTTC. This translates into CASSGEEEGSNGYTF.

V usage is TRBV2 and J usage is TRBJ1-1; D uncertain. V gave up 4 bases and J gave up 4 bases, with 10 bases separating them. This CDR3 spans 13 amino acids. Germline V gives CDR1 SNHLY, CDR2 FYNNEI. This chain's CDR3 is CASSAGSITEAFF. CDR3 coding DNA: TGTGCCAGCAGTGCCGGGTCGATCACTGAAGCTTTCTTT.

This clonotype was counted between two and nine times. J is TRBJ2-2 and V is TRBV7-9, with 8 bases aligning to TRBD1. In germline, CDR1 is SEHNR, CDR2 FQNEAQ (reference sequence). This CDR3 has 16 amino acids. The ends lost 5 bases at V and 2 bases at J; junction bases unmatched: 7. The chain's CDR3 is CASSPQGTGNTGELFF. CDR3 DNA: TGTGCCAGCAGCCCCCAAGGGACAGGAAACACCGGGGAGCTGTTTTTT.

This clonotype was observed a few times. The chain recombines TRBV15 with TRBJ2-7, with TRBD2 matching over 7 bases. CDR1 is LNHNV and CDR2 is YYDKDF in the germline V gene (reference sequence). V lost 1 base to trimming and J lost 7 bases; unmatched junction nucleotides: 13. The CDR3 spans 16 residues. CDR3 in DNA: TGTGCCACCAGCAGAGCAGCGGGGCTAGCGCGCGGGGAGCAGTACTTC. Translating it yields CATSRAAGLARGEQYF.

J is TRBJ2-3 and V is TRBV2; D gene unclear. Trimming took 2 bases from V and 2 from J, leaving 8 bases between them. Germline CDR1 is SNHLY and CDR2 is FYNNEI. This CDR3 contains 14 residues. CDR3 nucleotides: TGTGCCAGCAGTGAAAGGCTCTACACAGATACGCAGTATTTT. Translated: CASSERLYTDTQYF. The full variable domain, with the rest looked up from reference TRBV2 and TRBJ2-3, is EPEVTQTPSHQVTQMGQEVILRCVPISNHLYFYWYRQILGQKVEFLVSFYNNEISEKSEIFDDQFSVERPDGSNFTLKIRSTKLEDSAMYFCASSERLYTDTQYFGPGTRLTVL.

This sequence joins TRBV11-2 and TRBJ1-1; D perhaps matches TRBD1 (5 bases). The CDR3 has 14 residues. Trimming removed 6 bases from V and 0 bases from J, with 11 bases in between. The germline V gene has CDR1 SGHAT and CDR2 FQNNGV. The CDR3 reads CASRPGFMNTEAFF. For the CDR3, the DNA is TGTGCCAGCAGACCAGGGTTCATGAACACTGAAGCTTTCTTT.

This chain links TRBV12-3 or TRBV12-4 with TRBJ2-1; D not resolved. Trimming took off 8 bases at V and 7 bases at J, with 12 bases between the two ends. The CDR3 spans 12 residues. The DNA for the CDR3 is TGTGCCAGCCAACTGGCGGCAAATGAGCAGTTCTTC. It codes for CASQLAANEQFF.

In nucleotides, the CDR3 is TGTGCCAGCAGTGATTTGTCTCCCTACGAGCAGTACTTC. It translates to CASSDLSPYEQYF. The gene calls are TRBV25-1 and TRBJ2-7, with D uncertain. The germline gives CDR1 MGHDK, CDR2 SYGVNS. There are 13 residues in the CDR3. The ends were cut back, 3 bases at V and 2 bases at J, with 8 bases in the middle.

V is TRBV6-2 or TRBV6-3 and J is TRBJ1-1; no firm D call. Deletions cut 0 bases from V and 6 bases from J, with 14 bases between. Germline lookup yields CDR1 MNHEY and CDR2 SVGEGT. This CDR3 comprises 15 residues. CDR3: CASSYSIPGISEAFF. The CDR3, as DNA: TGTGCCAGCAGTTACTCGATTCCGGGAATCTCTGAAGCTTTCTTT.

The J gene is TRBJ2-7, the V gene TRBV10-3; 8 bases are a match to TRBD1. The V gene end was trimmed by 6 bases and the J gene end by 3 bases; junction bases not matched to a gene: 10. Germline loops: CDR1 ENHRY, CDR2 SYGVKD. The CDR3 extends over 15 amino acids. The DNA for the CDR3 is TGTGCCATCAGAGCATCCGGACAGGGAGTCTACGAGCAGTACTTC. Residues: CAIRASGQGVYEQYF.

This clonotype has more than one count but fewer than ten. The chain uses TRBV19 and TRBJ1-1; D is unclear. The germline V gene has CDR1 LNHDA and CDR2 SQIVND (reference sequence). The ends were cut back, 8 bases at V and 1 base at J, with 17 bases in the middle. The CDR3 length is 15 residues. CDR3 protein: CASEGIEEGNTEAFF. DNA for the CDR3: TGTGCCAGTGAGGGCATCGAAGAAGGGAACACTGAAGCTTTCTTT.

For the CDR3, the DNA is TGTGCCAGCAGTTCAGGGGCGCTGGGAGGGACCCAGTACTTC. This sequence encodes CASSSGALGGTQYF. The chain uses TRBV27 and TRBJ2-5; perhaps D is TRBD1 or TRBD2 (6 bases each). V was pared by 4 bases and J by 7 bases, with 16 bases between. The germline gives CDR1 MNHEY, CDR2 SMNVEV (reference sequence). There are 14 residues in the CDR3.

This clonotype was seen ten or more times. The CDR3 loop is CASSDQTGGQYF. The CDR3 DNA reads TGTGCCAGCAGTGACCAGACAGGGGGCCAGTATTTT. J is TRBJ2-3 and V is TRBV2; TRBD1 matches at 10 bases. Germline-derived CDR1 and CDR2 are SNHLY and FYNNEI. The CDR3 sequence is 12 residues long. The J segment lost 12 bases and the V segment lost 3 bases, leaving 3 bases of the junction unmatched.

The chain couples TRBV11-1 to TRBJ2-5, with D hard to call. This CDR3 has 11 amino acids. Per the germline V gene, CDR1 is SGHAT and CDR2 is FQDESV (reference sequence). The CDR3 DNA is TGTGTGAGCAGCCGACAAGAGACCCAGTACTTC. It specifies CVSSRQETQYF. The full variable domain, its missing parts supplied by reference TRBV11-1 and TRBJ2-5, is EAEVAQSPRYKITEKSQAVAFWCDPISGHATLYWYRQILGQGPELLVQFQDESVVDDSQLPKDRFSAERLKGVDSTLKIQPAELGDSAMYLCVSSRQETQYFGPGTRLLVL.